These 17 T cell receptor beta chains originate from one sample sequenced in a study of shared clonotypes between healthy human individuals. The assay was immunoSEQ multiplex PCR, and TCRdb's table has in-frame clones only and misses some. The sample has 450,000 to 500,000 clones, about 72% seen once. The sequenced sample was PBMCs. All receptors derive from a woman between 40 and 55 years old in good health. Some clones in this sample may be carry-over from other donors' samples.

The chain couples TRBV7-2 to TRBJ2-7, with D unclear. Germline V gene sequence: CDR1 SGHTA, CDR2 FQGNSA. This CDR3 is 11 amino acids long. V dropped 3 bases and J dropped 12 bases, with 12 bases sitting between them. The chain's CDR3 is CASSFPVPPYF. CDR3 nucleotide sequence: TGTGCCAGCAGCTTTCCGGTCCCCCCGTACTTC.

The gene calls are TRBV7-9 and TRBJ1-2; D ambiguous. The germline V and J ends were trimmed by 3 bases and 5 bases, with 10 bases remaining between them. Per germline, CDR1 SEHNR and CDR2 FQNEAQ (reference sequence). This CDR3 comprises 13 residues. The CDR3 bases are TGTGCCAGCAGCTTTCGGAACGGATATGGCTACACCTTC. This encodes CASSFRNGYGYTF.

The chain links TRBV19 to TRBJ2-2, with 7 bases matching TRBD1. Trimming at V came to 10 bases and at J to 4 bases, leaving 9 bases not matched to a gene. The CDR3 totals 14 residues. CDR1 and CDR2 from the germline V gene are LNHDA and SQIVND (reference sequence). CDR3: CAIRQGRGTGELFF. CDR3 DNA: TGTGCCATCAGACAGGGCCGAGGCACCGGGGAGCTGTTTTTT.

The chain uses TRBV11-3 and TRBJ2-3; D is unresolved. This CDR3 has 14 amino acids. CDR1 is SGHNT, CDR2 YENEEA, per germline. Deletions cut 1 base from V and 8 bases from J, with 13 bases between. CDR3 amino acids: CASSLGTGGVTQYF. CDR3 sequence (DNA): TGTGCCAGCAGCTTAGGTACTGGCGGTGTTACGCAGTATTTT.

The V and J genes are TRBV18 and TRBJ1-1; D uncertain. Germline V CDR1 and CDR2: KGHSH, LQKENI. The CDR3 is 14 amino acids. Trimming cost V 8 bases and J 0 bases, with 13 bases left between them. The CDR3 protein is CASTPEGLNTEAFF. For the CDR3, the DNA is TGTGCCAGCACTCCAGAAGGGTTGAACACTGAAGCTTTCTTT.

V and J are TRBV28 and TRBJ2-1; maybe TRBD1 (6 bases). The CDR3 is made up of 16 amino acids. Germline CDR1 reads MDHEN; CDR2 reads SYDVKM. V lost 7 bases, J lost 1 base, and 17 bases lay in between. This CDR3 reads CASNRAQGLSYNEQFF. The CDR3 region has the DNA TGTGCCAGCAACCGAGCCCAGGGGCTATCCTACAATGAGCAGTTCTTC.

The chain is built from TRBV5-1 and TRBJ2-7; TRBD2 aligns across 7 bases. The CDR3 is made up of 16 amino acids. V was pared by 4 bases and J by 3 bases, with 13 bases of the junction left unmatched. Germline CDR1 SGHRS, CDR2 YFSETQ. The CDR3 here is CASSASTSRESYEQYF. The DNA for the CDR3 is TGCGCCAGCAGCGCCTCGACTAGCCGGGAAAGCTACGAGCAGTACTTC. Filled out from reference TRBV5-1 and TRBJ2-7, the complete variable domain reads KAGVTQTPRYLIKTRGQQVTLSCSPISGHRSVSWYQQTPGQGLQFLFEYFSETQRNKGNFPGRFSGRQFSNSRSEMNVSTLELGDSALYLCASSASTSRESYEQYFGPGTRLTVT.

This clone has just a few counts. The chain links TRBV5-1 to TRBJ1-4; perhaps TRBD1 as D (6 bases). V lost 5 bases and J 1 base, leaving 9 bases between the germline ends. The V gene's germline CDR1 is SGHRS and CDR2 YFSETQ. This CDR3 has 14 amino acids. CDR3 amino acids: CASRRTETNEKLFF. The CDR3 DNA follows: TGCGCCAGCAGGCGGACAGAAACTAATGAAAAACTGTTTTTT.

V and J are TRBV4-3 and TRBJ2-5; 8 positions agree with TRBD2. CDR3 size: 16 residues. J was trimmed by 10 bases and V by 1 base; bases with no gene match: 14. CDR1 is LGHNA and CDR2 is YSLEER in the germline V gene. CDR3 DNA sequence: TGCGCCAGCAGCCAAGCAGTGGAGGGGGGACTAGGGAACCAGTACTTC. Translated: CASSQAVEGGLGNQYF.

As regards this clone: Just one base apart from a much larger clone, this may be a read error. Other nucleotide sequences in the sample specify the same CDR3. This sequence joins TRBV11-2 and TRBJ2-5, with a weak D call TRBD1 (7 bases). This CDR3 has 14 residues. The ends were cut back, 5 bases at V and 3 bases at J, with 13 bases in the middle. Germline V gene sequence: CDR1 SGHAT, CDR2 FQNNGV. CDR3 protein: CASSLQGGEETQYF. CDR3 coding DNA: TGTGCCAGCAGCCTCCAGGGGGGTGAAGAGACCCAGTACTTC.

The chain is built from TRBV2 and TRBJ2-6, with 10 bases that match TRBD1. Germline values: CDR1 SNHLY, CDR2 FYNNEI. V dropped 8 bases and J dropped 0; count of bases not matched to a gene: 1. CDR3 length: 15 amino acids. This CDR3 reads CASGTGDSGANVLTF. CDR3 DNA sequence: TGTGCCAGCGGGACAGGGGACTCTGGGGCCAACGTCCTGACTTTC.

The CDR3 nucleotides read TGTGCCAGCAGCCTCGACAGGGAGCCACCCGGGGAGCTGTTTTTT. Its protein is CASSLDREPPGELFF. This chain uses TRBV6-5 with TRBJ2-2; 7 bases align to TRBD1. The CDR3 loop spans 15 amino acids. CDR1 is MNHEY and CDR2 is SVGAGI in the germline V gene. V lost 6 bases, J lost 6 bases, and 10 bases stayed unmatched.

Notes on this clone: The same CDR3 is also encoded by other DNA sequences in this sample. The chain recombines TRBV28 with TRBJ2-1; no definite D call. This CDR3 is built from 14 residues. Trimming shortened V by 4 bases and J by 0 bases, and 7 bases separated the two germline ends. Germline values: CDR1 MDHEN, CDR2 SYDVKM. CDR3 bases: TGTGCCAGCAGTTACGGTGGCTCCTACAATGAGCAGTTCTTC. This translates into CASSYGGSYNEQFF. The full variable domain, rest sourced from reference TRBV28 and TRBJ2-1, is DVKVTQSSRYLVKRTGEKVFLECVQDMDHENMFWYRQDPGLGLRLIYFSYDVKMKEKGDIPEGYSVSREKKERFSLILESASTNQTSMYLCASSYGGSYNEQFFGPGTRLTVL.

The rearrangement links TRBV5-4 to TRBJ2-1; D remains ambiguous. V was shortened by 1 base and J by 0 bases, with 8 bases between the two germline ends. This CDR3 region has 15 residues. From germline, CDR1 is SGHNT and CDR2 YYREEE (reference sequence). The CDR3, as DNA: TGTGCCAGCAGCTTGCCCTTATCCTCCTACAATGAGCAGTTCTTC. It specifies CASSLPLSSYNEQFF.

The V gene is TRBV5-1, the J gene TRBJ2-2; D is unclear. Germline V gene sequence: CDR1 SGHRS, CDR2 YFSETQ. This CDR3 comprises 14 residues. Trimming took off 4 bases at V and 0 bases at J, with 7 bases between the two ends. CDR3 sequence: CASSPDPNTGELFF. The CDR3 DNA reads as TGCGCCAGCAGCCCCGACCCGAACACCGGGGAGCTGTTTTTT.

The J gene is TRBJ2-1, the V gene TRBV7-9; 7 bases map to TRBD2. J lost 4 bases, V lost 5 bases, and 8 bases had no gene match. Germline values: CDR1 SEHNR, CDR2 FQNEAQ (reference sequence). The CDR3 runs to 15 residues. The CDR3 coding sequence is TGTGCCAGCAGCCGATCTAGCGGAACTTACAATGAGCAGTTCTTC. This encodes CASSRSSGTYNEQFF.

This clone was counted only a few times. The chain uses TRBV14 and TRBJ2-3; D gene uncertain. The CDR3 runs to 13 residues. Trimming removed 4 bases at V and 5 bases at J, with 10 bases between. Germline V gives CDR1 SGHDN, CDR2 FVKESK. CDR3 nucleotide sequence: TGTGCCAGCAGCCTTCGCTCGAAAGATACGCAGTATTTT. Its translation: CASSLRSKDTQYF.